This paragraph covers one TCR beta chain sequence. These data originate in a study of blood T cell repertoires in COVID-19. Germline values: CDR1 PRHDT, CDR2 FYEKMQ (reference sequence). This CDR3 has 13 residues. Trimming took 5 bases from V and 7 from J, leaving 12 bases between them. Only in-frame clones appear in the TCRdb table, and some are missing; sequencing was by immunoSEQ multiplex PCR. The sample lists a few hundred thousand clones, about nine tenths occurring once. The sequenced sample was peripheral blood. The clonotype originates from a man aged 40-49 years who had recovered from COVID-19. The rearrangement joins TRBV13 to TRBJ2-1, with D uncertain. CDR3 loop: CASSPPFRNEQFF. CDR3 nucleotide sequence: TGTGCCAGCAGCCCCCCCTTTCGTAATGAGCAGTTCTTC.